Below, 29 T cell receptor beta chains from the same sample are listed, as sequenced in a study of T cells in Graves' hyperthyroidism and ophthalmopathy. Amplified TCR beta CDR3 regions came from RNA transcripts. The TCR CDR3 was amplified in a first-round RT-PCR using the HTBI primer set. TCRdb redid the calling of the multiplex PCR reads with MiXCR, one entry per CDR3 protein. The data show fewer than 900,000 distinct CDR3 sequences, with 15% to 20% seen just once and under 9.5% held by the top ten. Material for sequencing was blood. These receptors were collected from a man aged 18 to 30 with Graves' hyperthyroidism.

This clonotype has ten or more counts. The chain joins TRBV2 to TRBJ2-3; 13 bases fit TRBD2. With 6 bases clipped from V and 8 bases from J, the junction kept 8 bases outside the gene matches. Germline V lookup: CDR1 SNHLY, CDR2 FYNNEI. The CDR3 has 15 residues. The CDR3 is CASSPTTSGRVTQYF. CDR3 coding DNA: TGTGCCAGCAGCCCCACCACTAGCGGGAGGGTTACGCAGTATTTT.

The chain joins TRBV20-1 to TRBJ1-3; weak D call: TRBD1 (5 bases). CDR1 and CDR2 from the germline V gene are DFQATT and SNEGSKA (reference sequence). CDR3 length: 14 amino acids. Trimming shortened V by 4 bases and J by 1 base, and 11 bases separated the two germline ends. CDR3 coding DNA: TGCAGTGCTACGACAGATTATTCTGGAAACACCATATATTTT. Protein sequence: CSATTDYSGNTIYF.

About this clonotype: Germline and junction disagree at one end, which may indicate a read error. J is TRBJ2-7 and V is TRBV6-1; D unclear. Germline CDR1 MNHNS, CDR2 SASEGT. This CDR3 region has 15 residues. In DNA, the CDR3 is TGTGCCAGCAGTAACGTGGCTTTAGCACCCTACGGGCAGTACTTC. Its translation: CASSNVALAPYGQYF.

CDR3 protein: CASSYGNPFANEQFF. CDR3 nucleotides: TGTGCCAGCAGTTATGGTAACCCATTTGCCAATGAGCAGTTCTTC. The V call is TRBV6-2 or TRBV6-3, the J call TRBJ2-1; D gene ambiguous. Trimming pared 3 bases from V and 6 bases from J, leaving 15 bases between. CDR3 size: 15 residues. CDR1 and CDR2 from the germline V gene are MNHEY and SVGEGT.

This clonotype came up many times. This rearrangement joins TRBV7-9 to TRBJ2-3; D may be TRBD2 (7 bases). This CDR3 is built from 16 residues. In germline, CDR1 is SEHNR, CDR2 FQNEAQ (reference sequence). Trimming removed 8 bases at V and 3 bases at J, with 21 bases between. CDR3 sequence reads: CASARGGRAGTDTQYF. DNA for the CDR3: TGTGCCAGCGCCCGAGGGGGGAGGGCCGGGACAGATACGCAGTATTTT. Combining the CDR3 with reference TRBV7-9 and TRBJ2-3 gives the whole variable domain DTGVSQNPRHKITKRGQNVTFRCDPISEHNRLYWYRQTLGQGPEFLTYFQNEAQLEKSRLLSDRFSAERPKGSFSTLEIQRTEQGDSAMYLCASARGGRAGTDTQYFGPGTRLTVL.

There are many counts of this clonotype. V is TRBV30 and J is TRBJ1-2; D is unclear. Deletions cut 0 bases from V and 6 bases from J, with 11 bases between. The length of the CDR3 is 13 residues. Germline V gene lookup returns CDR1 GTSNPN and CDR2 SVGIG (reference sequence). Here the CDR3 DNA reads TGTGCCTGGAGTGTAACGGGTTTGGATGGCTACACCTTC. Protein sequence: CAWSVTGLDGYTF.

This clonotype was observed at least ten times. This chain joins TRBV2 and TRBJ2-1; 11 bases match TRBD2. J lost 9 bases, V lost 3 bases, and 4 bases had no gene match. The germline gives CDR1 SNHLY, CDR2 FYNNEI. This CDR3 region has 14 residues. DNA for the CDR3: TGTGCCAGCAGTGATAGCGGGAGGGCCCCTGAGCAGTTCTTC. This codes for CASSDSGRAPEQFF. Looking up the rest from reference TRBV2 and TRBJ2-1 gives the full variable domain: EPEVTQTPSHQVTQMGQEVILRCVPISNHLYFYWYRQILGQKVEFLVSFYNNEISEKSEIFDDQFSVERPDGSNFTLKIRSTKLEDSAMYFCASSDSGRAPEQFFGPGTRLTVL.

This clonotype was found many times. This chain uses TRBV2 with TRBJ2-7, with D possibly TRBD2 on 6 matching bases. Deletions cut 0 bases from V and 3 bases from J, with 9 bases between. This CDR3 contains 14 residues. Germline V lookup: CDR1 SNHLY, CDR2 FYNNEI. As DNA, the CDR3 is TGTGCCAGCAGTGAAGCCCCCGGGGGCTACGAGCAGTACTTC. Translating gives CASSEAPGGYEQYF.

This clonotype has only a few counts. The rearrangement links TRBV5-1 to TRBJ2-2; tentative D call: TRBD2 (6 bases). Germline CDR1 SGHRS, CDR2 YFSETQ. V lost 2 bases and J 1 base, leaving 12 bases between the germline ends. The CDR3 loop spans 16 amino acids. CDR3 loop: CASSFSWRENTGELFF. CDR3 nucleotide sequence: TGCGCCAGCAGCTTTTCGTGGCGGGAGAACACCGGGGAGCTGTTTTTT.

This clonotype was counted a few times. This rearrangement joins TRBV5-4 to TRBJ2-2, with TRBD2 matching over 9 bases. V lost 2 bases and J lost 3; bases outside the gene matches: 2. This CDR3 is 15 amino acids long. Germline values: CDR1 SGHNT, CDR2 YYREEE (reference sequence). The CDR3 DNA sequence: TGTGCCAGCAGCTTTTTAGCGGGAGACACCGGGGAGCTGTTTTTT. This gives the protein CASSFLAGDTGELFF.

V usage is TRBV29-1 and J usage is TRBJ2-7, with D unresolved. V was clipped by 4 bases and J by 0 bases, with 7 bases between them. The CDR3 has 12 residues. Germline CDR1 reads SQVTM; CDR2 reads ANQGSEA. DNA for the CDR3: TGCAGCGTTGTGGGAAACTCCTACGAGCAGTACTTC. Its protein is CSVVGNSYEQYF.

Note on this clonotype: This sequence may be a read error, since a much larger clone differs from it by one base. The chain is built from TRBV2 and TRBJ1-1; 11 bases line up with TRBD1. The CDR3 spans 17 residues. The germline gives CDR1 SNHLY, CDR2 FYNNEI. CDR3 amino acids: CASRTGTGGIKNTEAVF. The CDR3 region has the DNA TGTGCCAGCAGAACCGGGACAGGGGGGATTAAGAACACTGAAGCTGTCTTT.

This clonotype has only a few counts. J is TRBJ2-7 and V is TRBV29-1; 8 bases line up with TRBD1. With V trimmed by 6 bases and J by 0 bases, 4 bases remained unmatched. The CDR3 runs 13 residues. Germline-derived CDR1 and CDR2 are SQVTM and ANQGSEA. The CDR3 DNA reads TGCAGCGTGGACACAGGGGGCTCCTACGAGCAGTACTTC. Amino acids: CSVDTGGSYEQYF.

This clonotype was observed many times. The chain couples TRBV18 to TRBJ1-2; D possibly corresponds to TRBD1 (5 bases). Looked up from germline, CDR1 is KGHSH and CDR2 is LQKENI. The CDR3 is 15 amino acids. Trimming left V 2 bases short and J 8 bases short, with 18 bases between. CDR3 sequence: CASSPGLARDDGYTF. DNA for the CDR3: TGTGCCAGCTCACCAGGTTTAGCCAGGGATGACGGCTACACCTTC.

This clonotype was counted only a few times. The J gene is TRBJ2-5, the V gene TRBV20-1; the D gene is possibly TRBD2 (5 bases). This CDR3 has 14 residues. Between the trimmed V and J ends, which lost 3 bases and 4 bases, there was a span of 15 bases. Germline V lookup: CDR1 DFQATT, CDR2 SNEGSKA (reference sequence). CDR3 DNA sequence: TGCAGTGCTAGCTTCCTGAGAGGGCGAGAGACCCAGTACTTC. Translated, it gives CSASFLRGRETQYF.

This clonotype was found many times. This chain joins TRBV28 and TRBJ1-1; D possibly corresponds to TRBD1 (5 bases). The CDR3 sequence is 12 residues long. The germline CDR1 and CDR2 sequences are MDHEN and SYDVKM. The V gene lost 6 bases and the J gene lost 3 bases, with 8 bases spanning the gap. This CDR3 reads CASSEQDTEAFF. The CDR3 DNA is TGTGCCAGCAGCGAACAGGACACTGAAGCTTTCTTT.

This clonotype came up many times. CDR3 sequence reads: CASLLSARYGTDTQYF. As DNA, the CDR3 is TGTGCCAGCCTATTATCGGCCCGGTACGGCACAGATACGCAGTATTTT. This rearrangement joins TRBV6-1 to TRBJ2-3; D gene unclear. CDR1 is MNHNS and CDR2 is SASEGT in the germline V gene. The CDR3 spans 16 residues. Trimming left V 8 bases short and J 1 base short, with 19 bases between.

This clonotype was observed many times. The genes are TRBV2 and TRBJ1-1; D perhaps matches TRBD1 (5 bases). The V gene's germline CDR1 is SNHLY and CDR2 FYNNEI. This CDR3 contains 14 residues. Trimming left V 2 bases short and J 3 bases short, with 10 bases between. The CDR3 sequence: CASSEQETDTEAFF. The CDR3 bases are TGTGCCAGCAGTGAACAGGAGACAGACACTGAAGCTTTCTTT. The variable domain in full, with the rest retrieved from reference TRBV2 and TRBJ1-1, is EPEVTQTPSHQVTQMGQEVILRCVPISNHLYFYWYRQILGQKVEFLVSFYNNEISEKSEIFDDQFSVERPDGSNFTLKIRSTKLEDSAMYFCASSEQETDTEAFFGQGTRLTVV.

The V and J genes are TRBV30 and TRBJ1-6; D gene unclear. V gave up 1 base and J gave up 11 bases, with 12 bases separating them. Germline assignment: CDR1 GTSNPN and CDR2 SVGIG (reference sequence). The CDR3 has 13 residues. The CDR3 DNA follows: TGTGCCTGGAGTGAGGGAGGCAGCCCACCCCTCCACTTT. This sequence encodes CAWSEGGSPPLHF.

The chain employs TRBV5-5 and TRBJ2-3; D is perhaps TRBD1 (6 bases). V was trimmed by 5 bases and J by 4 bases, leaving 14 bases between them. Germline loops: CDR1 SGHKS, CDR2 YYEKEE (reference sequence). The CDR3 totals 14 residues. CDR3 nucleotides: TGTGCCAGCAGACCACAGGGCTCTTCAGATACGCAGTATTTT. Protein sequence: CASRPQGSSDTQYF.

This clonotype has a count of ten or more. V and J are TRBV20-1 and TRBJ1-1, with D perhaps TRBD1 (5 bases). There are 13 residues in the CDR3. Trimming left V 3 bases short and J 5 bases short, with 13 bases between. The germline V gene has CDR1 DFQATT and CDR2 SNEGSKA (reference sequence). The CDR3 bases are TGCAGTGCTAGGATCCGGGGGGGTACTGAAGCTTTCTTT. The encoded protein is CSARIRGGTEAFF.

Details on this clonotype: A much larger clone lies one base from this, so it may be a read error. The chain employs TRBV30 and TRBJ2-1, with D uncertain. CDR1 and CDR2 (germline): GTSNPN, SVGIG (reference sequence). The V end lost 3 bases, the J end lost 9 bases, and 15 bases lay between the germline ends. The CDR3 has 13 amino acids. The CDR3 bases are TGTGCCTGGAGGGGCGACGGCGTTGGTGAGCAGTTCTTC. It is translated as CAWRGDGVGEQFF. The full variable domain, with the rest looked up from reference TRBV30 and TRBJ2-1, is SQTIHQWPATLVQPVGSPLSLECTVEGTSNPNLYWYRQAAGRGLQLLFYSVGIGQISSEVPQNLSASRPQDRQFILSSKKLLLSDSGFYLCAWRGDGVGEQFFGPGTRLTVL.

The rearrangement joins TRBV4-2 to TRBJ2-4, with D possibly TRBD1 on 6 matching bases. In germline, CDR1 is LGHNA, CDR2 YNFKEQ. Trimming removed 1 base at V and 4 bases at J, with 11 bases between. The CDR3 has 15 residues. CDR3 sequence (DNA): TGTGCCAGCAGCCAAGGGGGCCAGGGGAAAAACATTCAGTACTTC. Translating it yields CASSQGGQGKNIQYF.

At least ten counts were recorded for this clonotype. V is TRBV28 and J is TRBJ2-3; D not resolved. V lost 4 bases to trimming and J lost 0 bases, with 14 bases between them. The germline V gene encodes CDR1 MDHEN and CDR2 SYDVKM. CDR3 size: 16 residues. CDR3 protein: CASSSRTILSTDTQYF. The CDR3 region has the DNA TGTGCCAGCAGTTCCCGGACGATACTGAGCACAGATACGCAGTATTTT.

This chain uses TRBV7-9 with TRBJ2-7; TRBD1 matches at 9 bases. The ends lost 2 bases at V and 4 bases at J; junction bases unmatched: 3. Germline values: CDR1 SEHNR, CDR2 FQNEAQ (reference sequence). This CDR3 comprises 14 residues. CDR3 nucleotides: TGTGCCAGCAGCTTAACAGGGGGCCTATACGAGCAGTACTTC. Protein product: CASSLTGGLYEQYF.

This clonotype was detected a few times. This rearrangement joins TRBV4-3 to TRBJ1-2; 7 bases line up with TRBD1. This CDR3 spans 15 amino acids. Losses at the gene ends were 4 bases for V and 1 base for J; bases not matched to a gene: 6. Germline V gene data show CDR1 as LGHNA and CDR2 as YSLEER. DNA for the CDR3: TGCGCCAGCAGCCTCGGGACAGCCTTTAACTATGGCTACACCTTC. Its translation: CASSLGTAFNYGYTF.

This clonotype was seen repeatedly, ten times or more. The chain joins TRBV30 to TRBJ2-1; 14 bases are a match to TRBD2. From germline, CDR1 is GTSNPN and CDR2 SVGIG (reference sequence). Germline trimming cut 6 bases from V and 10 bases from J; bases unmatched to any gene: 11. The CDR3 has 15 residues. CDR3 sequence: CACWAGLAGVEEQFF. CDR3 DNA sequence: TGTGCCTGTTGGGCGGGACTAGCGGGAGTTGAGGAGCAGTTCTTC.

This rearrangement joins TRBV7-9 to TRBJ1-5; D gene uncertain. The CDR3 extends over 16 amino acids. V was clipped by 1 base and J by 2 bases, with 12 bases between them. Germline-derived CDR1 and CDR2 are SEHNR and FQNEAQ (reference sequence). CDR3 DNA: TGTGCCAGCAGCTTAGAGTCCGGGATGGGCAATCAGCCCCAGCATTTT. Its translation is CASSLESGMGNQPQHF.

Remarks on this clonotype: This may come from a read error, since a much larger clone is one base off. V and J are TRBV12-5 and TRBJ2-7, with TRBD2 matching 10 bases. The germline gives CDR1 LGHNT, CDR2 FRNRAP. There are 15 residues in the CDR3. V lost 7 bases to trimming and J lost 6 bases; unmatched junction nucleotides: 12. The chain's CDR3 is CASAPRASGSFEQYF. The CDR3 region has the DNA TGTGCTAGTGCCCCGAGGGCTAGCGGGAGCTTCGAGCAGTACTTC.